The TCR beta chain described here comes from a study of blood T cell dynamics during melanoma immunotherapy. Regarding the study as a whole: The study could not tell melanoma-specific clones from general immune activation.

Repertoires were generated with immunoSEQ multiplex PCR, while TCRdb's copy carries only in-frame clones and drops some. Counted here are more than 10,000 clones, 84% occurring once; the ten biggest clones make up 14%. This CDR3 is built from 14 residues. The germline V gene encodes CDR1 SGHTA and CDR2 FQGNSA. Trimming shortened V by 5 bases and J by 3 bases, and 13 bases separated the two germline ends. Documented time point: pre-treatment baseline. Blood was drawn before treatment and at week 3 after checkpoint blockade. Patients had no prior systemic cancer treatment, immunosuppressants or other active cancers. Points on this clone: What it binds is not known.

This TCR was sampled from a human donor with melanoma. J is TRBJ1-1 and V is TRBV7-2; TRBD1 is a possible D gene (6 bases). Source: blood, taken from a patient treated with checkpoint blockade. CDR3 DNA sequence: TGTGCCAGCAGCCAGAGGGGGGCGGACACTGAAGCTTTCTTT. As protein: CASSQRGADTEAFF.